Each of the 27 T cell receptor beta chains below was sequenced from the same sample in a study of tumor-infiltrating lymphocytes in localized non-small cell lung cancer. Data came from immunoSEQ multiplex PCR; TCRdb stores just in-frame clones and leaves some out. Found here are over 10,000 clones, approximately 85% of them singletons; the top ten hold 3% to 4%. The sequencing sample was made of uninvolved lung tissue not adjacent to the tumor. These receptors were collected from a human donor with non-small cell lung cancer.

The chain carries TRBV7-3 and TRBJ1-2; D not certain. Deletions cut 2 bases from V and 4 bases from J, with 14 bases between. This CDR3 has 15 amino acids. In germline, CDR1 is SGHTA, CDR2 FQGTGA. Here the CDR3 DNA reads TGTGCCAGCAGCTTATCGCCCGCCGCAGCCTATGGCTACACCTTC. Amino acids: CASSLSPAAAYGYTF.

The genes are TRBV25-1 and TRBJ2-5; TRBD2 is a possible D gene (7 bases). CDR1 MGHDK and CDR2 SYGVNS come from the germline V gene. The CDR3 length is 14 residues. Trimming took 5 bases from V and 5 from J, leaving 15 bases between them. The CDR3 spells CASSSLGGGETQYF. For the CDR3, the DNA is TGTGCCAGCAGTTCCCTAGGGGGAGGGGAGACCCAGTACTTC.

The gene calls are TRBV27 and TRBJ2-1; the match to TRBD1 covers 7 bases. The trim removed 5 bases at V and 5 bases at J, leaving 12 bases unmatched. CDR1 MNHEY and CDR2 SMNVEV come from the germline V gene (reference sequence). This CDR3 region has 16 residues. CDR3 protein: CASSLPPGQRNNEQFF. CDR3 DNA sequence: TGTGCCAGCAGTCTCCCCCCGGGACAGCGGAACAATGAGCAGTTCTTC.

For the CDR3, the DNA is TGTGCCTGCCCCCAGGGAGGAAGCTATGGCTACACCTTC. Translated, it gives CACPQGGSYGYTF. The genes are TRBV30 and TRBJ1-2; the D gene is possibly TRBD1 (5 bases). The CDR3 covers 13 residues. Between the trimmed V and J ends, which lost 6 bases and 4 bases, there was a span of 15 bases. Germline CDR1 and CDR2: GTSNPN and SVGIG (reference sequence).

The rearrangement joins TRBV14 to TRBJ1-1; D is possibly TRBD1 (5 bases). The CDR3 loop spans 15 amino acids. Trimming removed 6 bases from V and 4 bases from J, with 18 bases in between. Per the germline V gene, CDR1 is SGHDN and CDR2 is FVKESK. In nucleotides, the CDR3 is TGTGCCAGCAGACCTTCTCGCGGGGGGATCACTGAAGCTTTCTTT. Translation gives CASRPSRGGITEAFF.

The chain links TRBV20-1 to TRBJ2-7, with TRBD1 matching 11 bases. Germline V gene lookup returns CDR1 DFQATT and CDR2 SNEGSKA (reference sequence). Trimming removed 5 bases from V and 11 bases from J; junction bases left unmatched: 5. The CDR3 totals 11 residues. The CDR3 DNA is TGCAGTGCTGGGGGACAGGGGGGGAAGTACTTC. It encodes CSAGGQGGKYF.

V and J are TRBV5-6 and TRBJ1-2; D call uncertain. CDR1 SGHDT and CDR2 YYEEEE come from the germline V gene. This CDR3 has 13 residues. The V gene lost 0 bases and the J gene lost 2 bases, with 5 bases spanning the gap. The CDR3 is CASSLAQNYGYTF. The CDR3 region has the DNA TGTGCCAGCAGCTTGGCACAGAACTATGGCTACACCTTC.

The V call is TRBV10-2, the J call TRBJ2-7, with D possibly matching TRBD2 (5 bases). Germline V CDR1 and CDR2: WSHSY, SAAADI. The CDR3 spans 12 residues. The V and J ends lost 2 bases and 7 bases respectively, with 9 bases between them. In nucleotides, the CDR3 is TGCGCCAGCAGTGAGATAAGAGGGGAGCAGTACTTC. This translates into CASSEIRGEQYF.

V usage is TRBV27 and J usage is TRBJ2-7; 12 bases align to TRBD1. The CDR3 consists of 16 residues. Germline CDR1 reads MNHEY; CDR2 reads SMNVEV (reference sequence). V gave up 5 bases and J gave up 2 bases; unmatched junction bases: 7. Here the CDR3 DNA reads TGTGCCAGCAGTCCAGGGACAGGGGGCGGAACCTACGAGCAGTACTTC. It yields the protein CASSPGTGGGTYEQYF.

The chain employs TRBV5-1 and TRBJ2-5; D may be TRBD2 (6 bases). V was pared by 5 bases and J by 0 bases, with 11 bases between. The CDR3 is 14 residues long. From germline, CDR1 is SGHRS and CDR2 YFSETQ. In nucleotides, the CDR3 is TGCGCCAGCAGTCCGGGAGCCTACCAAGAGACCCAGTACTTC. It is translated as CASSPGAYQETQYF.

The chain links TRBV6-5 to TRBJ1-3; no reliable D call. With 6 bases removed from V and 0 bases from J, the gap between germline ends came to 12 bases. The CDR3 sequence is 15 residues long. Germline V CDR1 and CDR2: MNHEY, SVGAGI. The CDR3 DNA reads as TGTGCCAGCAGCTCCGGGTTTAGCTCTGGAAACACCATATATTTT. Amino acids: CASSSGFSSGNTIYF.

V and J are TRBV10-3 and TRBJ2-3; 11 nucleotides align to TRBD2. This CDR3 is built from 15 residues. V was pared by 5 bases and J by 4 bases, with 5 bases of the junction left unmatched. Germline V gene sequence: CDR1 ENHRY, CDR2 SYGVKD. CDR3 region: CAISQTSGSADTQYF. The CDR3 nucleotides are TGTGCCATCAGTCAAACTAGCGGGAGTGCAGATACGCAGTATTTT.

The V and J genes are TRBV7-9 and TRBJ2-1; no definite D call. Germline CDR1 is SEHNR and CDR2 is FQNEAQ (reference sequence). Trimming shortened V by 2 bases and J by 4 bases, and 18 bases separated the two germline ends. The CDR3 has 17 amino acids. The CDR3 DNA is TGTGCCAGCAGCTTATTCGTTTTAGCTACACCATACAATGAGCAGTTCTTC. It yields the protein CASSLFVLATPYNEQFF.

This rearrangement joins TRBV20-1 to TRBJ1-5; possibly TRBD1 for D (5 bases). The ends were cut back, 6 bases at V and 7 bases at J, with 10 bases in the middle. This CDR3 contains 11 residues. Germline loops: CDR1 DFQATT, CDR2 SNEGSKA (reference sequence). CDR3 in amino acids: CSAAGKQPQHF. The CDR3 nucleotides read TGCAGTGCGGCAGGGAAACAGCCCCAGCATTTT.

The chain employs TRBV5-6 and TRBJ1-2, with TRBD1 matching over 10 bases. V lost 2 bases and J lost 2; bases outside the gene matches: 6. Germline-derived CDR1 and CDR2 are SGHDT and YYEEEE. The CDR3 runs to 16 residues. CDR3: CASSFGQGVSNYGYTF. CDR3 nucleotide sequence: TGTGCCAGCAGCTTCGGACAGGGGGTTAGCAACTATGGCTACACCTTC.

This sequence joins TRBV6-1 and TRBJ2-1; TRBD2 agrees at 11 bases. The CDR3 has 15 residues. CDR1 and CDR2 from the germline V gene are MNHNS and SASEGT. J gave up 10 bases and V 6 bases, and 11 bases lay outside the gene matches. The CDR3 region has the DNA TGTGCCAGCAGCCACCAGACTAGCGGGGCGGGGGAGCAGTTCTTC. Its translation is CASSHQTSGAGEQFF.

The chain uses TRBV5-1 and TRBJ2-1; weak D call: TRBD2 (7 bases). The V gene's germline CDR1 is SGHRS and CDR2 YFSETQ. This CDR3 contains 14 residues. V was cut by 8 bases and J by 8 bases, with 20 bases left in between. CDR3 loop: CASQEGGVLDEQFF. The CDR3 nucleotides are TGCGCCAGTCAGGAAGGGGGGGTCCTGGATGAGCAGTTCTTC.

This clone was counted a few times. The chain joins TRBV5-1 to TRBJ2-1, with D possibly matching TRBD1 (6 bases). The CDR3 extends over 15 amino acids. The V end lost 7 bases, the J end lost 1 base, and 15 bases lay between the germline ends. Germline loops: CDR1 SGHRS, CDR2 YFSETQ. CDR3 DNA: TGCGCCAGCCAACAGGGTTCCCAATCCTACAATGAGCAGTTCTTC. Translating it yields CASQQGSQSYNEQFF. The whole variable domain, filled in from reference TRBV5-1 and TRBJ2-1, reads KAGVTQTPRYLIKTRGQQVTLSCSPISGHRSVSWYQQTPGQGLQFLFEYFSETQRNKGNFPGRFSGRQFSNSRSEMNVSTLELGDSALYLCASQQGSQSYNEQFFGPGTRLTVL.

The DNA of the CDR3 is TGTGCCAGCAGTTTCGGGGCGGGTGGGGTCAACTACAATGAGCAGTTCTTC. Translating gives CASSFGAGGVNYNEQFF. V is TRBV27 and J is TRBJ2-1; D tentatively reads TRBD1 or TRBD2 (5 bases each). Trimming removed 3 bases at V and 3 bases at J, with 18 bases between. CDR1 MNHEY and CDR2 SMNVEV come from the germline V gene (reference sequence). The CDR3 has 17 residues.

This clone has a handful of counts. The DNA for the CDR3 is TGCAGCGTTGAAGTGAGGGGATCCTTGCGCACTGAAGCTTTCTTT. The encoded protein is CSVEVRGSLRTEAFF. The chain has TRBV29-1 and TRBJ1-1; a possible D gene is TRBD1 (5 bases). This CDR3 has 15 residues. Germline CDR1 and CDR2: SQVTM and ANQGSEA. V lost 1 base to trimming and J lost 4 bases, with 16 bases between them. The whole variable domain, filled in from reference TRBV29-1 and TRBJ1-1, reads SAVISQKPSRDICQRGTSLTIQCQVDSQVTMMFWYRQQPGQSLTLIATANQGSEATYESGFVIDKFPISRPNLTFSTLTVSNMSPEDSSIYLCSVEVRGSLRTEAFFGQGTRLTVV.

V usage is TRBV5-1 and J usage is TRBJ2-7; tentatively, D is TRBD2 (5 bases). The CDR3 is 15 residues long. The V and J ends lost 1 base and 6 bases respectively, with 17 bases between them. CDR1 and CDR2 from the germline V gene are SGHRS and YFSETQ. The CDR3 region is CASSLSPAASGEQYF. Here the CDR3 DNA reads TGCGCCAGCAGCTTGAGTCCTGCGGCCAGCGGCGAGCAGTACTTC.

V is TRBV19 and J is TRBJ1-2, with D maybe TRBD1 (5 bases). The germline CDR1 and CDR2 sequences are LNHDA and SQIVND (reference sequence). This CDR3 has 14 amino acids. The germline V and J ends were trimmed by 0 bases and 7 bases, with 12 bases remaining between them. DNA for the CDR3: TGTGCCAGTAGTATAGAGAGGGGTTTGGTTGGCTACACCTTC. Translated, it gives CASSIERGLVGYTF.

The sample holds a few counts of this clone. The CDR3 nucleotides read TGCGCCAGCAGTGATGGGGGGATTGGAAACACCATATATTTT. Amino acids: CASSDGGIGNTIYF. The chain has TRBV10-1 and TRBJ1-3; the D gene is possibly TRBD1 (5 bases). CDR3 size: 14 residues. Trimming removed 3 bases from V and 3 bases from J, with 9 bases in between. Germline CDR1 reads WNHNN; CDR2 reads SYGVQD (reference sequence).

The CDR3 DNA follows: TGCGCCAGCAGTGAGTTGAGCAGGAATGAGCAGTTCTTC. Residues: CASSELSRNEQFF. The chain employs TRBV10-2 and TRBJ2-1; D call uncertain. The germline gives CDR1 WSHSY, CDR2 SAAADI. The CDR3 sequence is 13 residues long. Between the trimmed V and J ends, which lost 1 base and 7 bases, there was a span of 8 bases.

This rearrangement joins TRBV5-1 to TRBJ2-1; weak D call: TRBD1 (6 bases). V was pared by 4 bases and J by 4 bases, with 9 bases between. The CDR3 contains 13 residues. The germline CDR1 and CDR2 sequences are SGHRS and YFSETQ. The CDR3 is CASSVQGYNEQFF. CDR3 DNA sequence: TGCGCCAGCAGCGTGCAGGGGTACAATGAGCAGTTCTTC.

This clone is medium-sized in the sample. The chain links TRBV10-2 to TRBJ2-2; 7 bases align to TRBD2. Germline V lookup: CDR1 WSHSY, CDR2 SAAADI. J gave up 7 bases and V 5 bases, and 1 base lay outside the gene matches. The CDR3 has 12 residues. The CDR3 loop reads CASSWTSGELFF. The CDR3 nucleotides are TGCGCCAGCAGTTGGACTAGCGGGGAGCTGTTTTTT.

This chain connects TRBV11-2 to TRBJ2-5, with D hard to call. The CDR3 sequence is 12 residues long. Trimming removed 0 bases from V and 6 bases from J, with 5 bases in between. Looked up from germline, CDR1 is SGHAT and CDR2 is FQNNGV. CDR3 nucleotide sequence: TGTGCCAGCAGCTTAGAGGGAAAGACCCAGTACTTC. This sequence encodes CASSLEGKTQYF.